These 11 T cell receptor beta chains were sequenced from one sample in a study of T-cell memory formation after mild COVID-19. Using its own MiXCR run on the 5' RACE reads, TCRdb lists one record per CDR3 protein. The sample shows around 310,000 distinct CDR3 sequences, roughly an eighth of them seen only once. Sequenced sample: PBMCs or a T cell subset sorted from them (not recorded which). Every receptor here comes from a man between 18 and 35 years old who had mild COVID-19 (a few samples of this study predate the infection). Cell type and time point are not known.

In this sample, this clonotype turned up many times. The chain couples TRBV7-2 to TRBJ2-5; D gene unclear. This CDR3 contains 14 residues. The germline V gene encodes CDR1 SGHTA and CDR2 FQGNSA. The V end lost 4 bases, the J end lost 5 bases, and 14 bases lay between the germline ends. The CDR3 DNA is TGTGCCAGCAGCTACCGATTTGGGTCGGAGACCCAGTACTTC. Its translation: CASSYRFGSETQYF.

This chain connects TRBV5-6 to TRBJ2-1; D is uncertain. Per the germline V gene, CDR1 is SGHDT and CDR2 is YYEEEE. The CDR3 runs 14 residues. V was pared by 3 bases and J by 6 bases, with 13 bases between. The chain's CDR3 is CASSSYLGFNEQFF. CDR3 DNA: TGTGCCAGCAGCTCCTACCTAGGTTTCAATGAGCAGTTCTTC. The full variable domain, with the rest looked up from reference TRBV5-6 and TRBJ2-1, is DAGVTQSPTHLIKTRGQQVTLRCSPKSGHDTVSWYQQALGQGPQFIFQYYEEEERQRGNFPDRFSGHQFPNYSSELNVNALLLGDSALYLCASSSYLGFNEQFFGPGTRLTVL.

Many counts were recorded for this clonotype. The chain employs TRBV5-1 and TRBJ2-2; no clear D gene. V dropped 2 bases and J dropped 6 bases, with 14 bases sitting between them. The CDR3 extends over 15 amino acids. The germline CDR1 and CDR2 sequences are SGHRS and YFSETQ. The CDR3 is CASSFRSVVAGELFF. As DNA, the CDR3 is TGCGCCAGCAGCTTTCGGTCTGTTGTGGCCGGGGAGCTGTTTTTT.

This clonotype showed up many times. This chain links TRBV7-6 with TRBJ1-6; 10 bases map to TRBD1. J gave up 10 bases and V 4 bases, and 7 bases lay outside the gene matches. CDR3 length: 15 residues. Per germline, CDR1 SGHVS and CDR2 FNYEAQ. For the CDR3, the DNA is TGTGCCAGCAGCTCGGGACAGGGGAAAATCTCACCCCTCCACTTT. Translated, it gives CASSSGQGKISPLHF.

The chain employs TRBV12-3 or TRBV12-4 and TRBJ2-3; 7 bases align to TRBD2. The J segment lost 2 bases and the V segment lost 7 bases, leaving 9 bases of the junction unmatched. The CDR3 contains 15 residues. The CDR3 coding sequence is TGTGCCAGCATGTCGGGGGGAACCATCACAGATACGCAGTATTTT. Its translation: CASMSGGTITDTQYF.

This chain uses TRBV30 with TRBJ2-1; TRBD2 agrees at 11 bases. V gave up 4 bases and J gave up 9 bases; unmatched junction bases: 11. The V gene's germline CDR1 is GTSNPN and CDR2 SVGIG (reference sequence). The CDR3 has 15 residues. CDR3 loop: CAWTVTGTSGSEQFF. In nucleotides, the CDR3 is TGTGCCTGGACCGTCACCGGGACTAGCGGTAGTGAGCAGTTCTTC.

In regard to this clonotype: At one boundary the junction diverges from the germline segment, which might be a read error. This rearrangement joins TRBV20-1 to TRBJ1-2; D is ambiguous. CDR3 length: 14 residues. The V gene's germline CDR1 is DFQATT and CDR2 SNEGSKA (reference sequence). The CDR3 DNA is TGCAGTGCCAGAGGCGGCAGCCGATTCGGAGGCTACACCTTC. It is translated as CSARGGSRFGGYTF.

The chain uses TRBV9 and TRBJ2-7; TRBD1 aligns across 7 bases. CDR1 and CDR2 from the germline V gene are SGDLS and YYNGEE. The ends lost 0 bases at V and 1 base at J; junction bases unmatched: 10. The CDR3 runs 17 residues. The chain's CDR3 is CASSVGDSELFSYEQYF. Written as DNA, the CDR3 is TGTGCCAGCAGCGTAGGGGACAGCGAACTTTTTTCCTACGAGCAGTACTTC.

This clonotype came up a few times. The V and J genes are TRBV7-9 and TRBJ2-1; maybe TRBD2 (6 bases). Germline V lookup: CDR1 SEHNR, CDR2 FQNEAQ (reference sequence). The CDR3 spans 13 residues. Trimming pared 5 bases from V and 10 bases from J, leaving 15 bases between. The CDR3 DNA reads TGTGCCAGCAGCCCCCCCGTGCGGGAAGAGCAGTTCTTC. Protein: CASSPPVREEQFF.

There are a few counts of this clonotype. The J gene is TRBJ1-5, the V gene TRBV7-2; D may be TRBD1 (5 bases). The germline V gene has CDR1 SGHTA and CDR2 FQGNSA. This CDR3 comprises 13 residues. V was clipped by 1 base and J by 5 bases, with 6 bases between them. This chain's CDR3 is CASSLGGHQPQHF. The CDR3 DNA sequence: TGTGCCAGCAGCTTAGGGGGCCATCAGCCCCAGCATTTT.

This clonotype occurred a few times. The chain is built from TRBV24-1 and TRBJ1-5, with D hard to call. Trimming pared 9 bases from V and 3 bases from J, leaving 8 bases between. Per the germline V gene, CDR1 is KGHDR and CDR2 is SFDVKD. The CDR3 consists of 12 residues. The CDR3 nucleotides are TGTGCCACCCCCTCGGACAATCAGCCCCAGCATTTT. Its protein product is CATPSDNQPQHF.